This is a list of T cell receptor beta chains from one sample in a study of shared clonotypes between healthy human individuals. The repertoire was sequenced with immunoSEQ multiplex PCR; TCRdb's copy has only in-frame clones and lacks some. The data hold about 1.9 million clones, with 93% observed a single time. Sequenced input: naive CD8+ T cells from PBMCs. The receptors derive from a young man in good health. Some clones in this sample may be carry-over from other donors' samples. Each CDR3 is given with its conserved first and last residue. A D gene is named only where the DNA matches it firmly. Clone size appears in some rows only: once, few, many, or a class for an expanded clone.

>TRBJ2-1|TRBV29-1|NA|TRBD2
TGCAGCGTTGTTGGATCTAGCGGTGAGCAGTTCTTC
CSVVGSSGEQFF
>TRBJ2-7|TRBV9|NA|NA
TGTGCCAGCAGCGGAAAGCAGGGTCCTACATACGAGCAGTACTTC
CASSGKQGPTYEQYF
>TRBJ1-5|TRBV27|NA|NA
TGTGCCAGCAGTTTATCCCGGATGTCCCCCCAGCATTTT
CASSLSRMSPQHF
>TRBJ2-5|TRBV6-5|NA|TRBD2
TGTGCCAGCAGTTACTCGAGGTCGGCTAGCGGGTACTTC
CASSYSRSASGYF
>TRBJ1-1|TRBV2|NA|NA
TGTGCCAGCAGTGAGGGCAGGGCACCCACTGAAGCTTTCTTT
CASSEGRAPTEAFF
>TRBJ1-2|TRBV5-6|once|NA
TGTGCCAGCAGCCGTGGAGGCTCCTATGGCTACACCTTC
CASSRGGSYGYTF
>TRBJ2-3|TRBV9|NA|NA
TGTGCCAGCAGCGTGGATACAGGGTATCATGGAGATACGCAGTATTTT
CASSVDTGYHGDTQYF
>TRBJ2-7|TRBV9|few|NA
TGTGCCAGCAGCGACCGGGACAACTCCTACGAGCAGTACTTC
CASSDRDNSYEQYF
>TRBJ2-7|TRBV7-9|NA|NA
TGTGCCAGCAGCTTAGTGTCCCTCGAGCAGTACTTC
CASSLVSLEQYF
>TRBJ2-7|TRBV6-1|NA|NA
TGTGCCAGCAGTCTCACAGAGGGCTACGAGCAGTACTTC
CASSLTEGYEQYF
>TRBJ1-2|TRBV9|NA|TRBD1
TGTGCCAGCAGCGTATCTCCCCTATCCCGCCGGGACAGTTATGGCTACACCTTC
CASSVSPLSRRDSYGYTF
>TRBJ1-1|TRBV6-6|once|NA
TGTGCCAGCAGTTACTACAGTTCGAACACTGAAGCTTTCTTT
CASSYYSSNTEAFF
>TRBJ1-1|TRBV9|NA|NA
TGTGCCAGCAGCGTTAGGGACACCTTGAACACTGAAGCTTTCTTT
CASSVRDTLNTEAFF
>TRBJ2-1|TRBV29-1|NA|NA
TGCAGCGTCAGCCAGGGGAGAAATGAGCAGTTCTTC
CSVSQGRNEQFF
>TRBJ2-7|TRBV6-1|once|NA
TGTGCCAGCAGTGCCACGGGTCTACGGGAGCAGTACTTC
CASSATGLREQYF
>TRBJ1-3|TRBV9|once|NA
TGTGCCAGCAGGGCAGGGTTGTCCGGAAACACCATATATTTT
CASRAGLSGNTIYF
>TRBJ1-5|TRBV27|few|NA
TGTGCCAGCAGTTTCCAAGATAGCAATCAGCCCCAGCATTTT
CASSFQDSNQPQHF
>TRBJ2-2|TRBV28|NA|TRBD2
TGTGCCAGCAGTTTTGGGACTAGCGAGAACACCGGGGAGCTGTTTTTT
CASSFGTSENTGELFF
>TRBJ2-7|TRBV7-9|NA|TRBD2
TGTGCCAGCAGCCACGTAGCGGGAGTTGGCGAGCAGTACTTC
CASSHVAGVGEQYF
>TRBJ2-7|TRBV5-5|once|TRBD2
TGTGCCAGCAGCTCAAAACCGACTAGCGGGAGGCCCGAGCAGTACTTC
CASSSKPTSGRPEQYF
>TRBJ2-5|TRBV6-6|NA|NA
TGTGCCAGCAGTTACGGGCAGGGCACCTACCAAGAGACCCAGTACTTC
CASSYGQGTYQETQYF
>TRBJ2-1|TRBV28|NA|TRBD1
TGTGCCAGCAGTTCCGTCGGGACAGGAGAATACAATGAGCAGTTCTTC
CASSSVGTGEYNEQFF
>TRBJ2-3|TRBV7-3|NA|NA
TGTGCCAGCAGCTTAGGGCCGGGGGCCGGAACAGATACGCAGTATTTT
CASSLGPGAGTDTQYF
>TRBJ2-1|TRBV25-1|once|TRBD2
TGTGCCAGCAGTGAATCCCGAGGGAGGGTATACAATGAGCAGTTCTTC
CASSESRGRVYNEQFF
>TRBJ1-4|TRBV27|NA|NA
TGTGCCAGCAGTCCGAAAAACCCCGGGGGGAGGACTGAAAAACTGTTTTTT
CASSPKNPGGRTEKLFF
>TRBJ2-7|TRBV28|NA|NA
TGTGCCAGCAGTTTTTCGCCCGGACTTGACTCCTACGAGCAGTACTTC
CASSFSPGLDSYEQYF
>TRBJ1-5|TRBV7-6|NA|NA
TGTGCCAGCAGCTCCAGGCCCGATCAGCCCCAGCATTTT
CASSSRPDQPQHF
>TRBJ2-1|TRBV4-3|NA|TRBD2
TGCGCCAGCAGCCAAGATTTGAGTAGCGGGAGCAATGAGCAGTTCTTC
CASSQDLSSGSNEQFF
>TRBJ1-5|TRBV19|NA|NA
TGTGCCAGTAGTATAGTTTATAGGAGTCAGCCCCAGCATTTT
CASSIVYRSQPQHF
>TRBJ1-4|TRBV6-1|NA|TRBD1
TGTGCCAGCATTCTGGGGACAGGGTATGAAAAACTGTTTTTT
CASILGTGYEKLFF
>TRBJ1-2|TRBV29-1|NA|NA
TGCAGCGTTGAGGCCGGGCACTATGGCTACACCTTC
CSVEAGHYGYTF
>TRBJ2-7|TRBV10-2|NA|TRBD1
TGCGCCAGCAGTGACCCCGTGGACAGGACTGGTTTAGAGCAGTACTTC
CASSDPVDRTGLEQYF